The 11 T cell receptor beta chains reported below all come from one sample, sequenced in a study of glioma-infiltrating T cells (dated by TCRdb to the mid-2010s). TCRdb shows the sequencer as Illumina MiSeq. TCR alpha and beta CDR3 regions were amplified with the iRepertoire nested amplicon-rescue multiplex PCR (arm-PCR) platform from RNA. The raw public data were reprocessed by TCRdb itself: fastp quality trimming at Q25, MiXCR clonotype calling, in-frame beta chains only. Identical CDR3 proteins give one entry, which carries the most common genes and DNA. Across this sample there are 170,000 or so distinct CDR3 sequences, with more than 35% seen only once. The ten most abundant clones make up roughly 5.2% of the sample. The material sequenced was glioma tissue, nonneoplastic brain tissue, or PBMCs (not recorded which). Every receptor here comes from a human donor with low-grade glioma or glioblastoma, undergoing nonglioma brain surgery, or in good health (not recorded which).

There are many counts of this clonotype. CDR3 sequence (DNA): TGTGCCAGCAGCTTAGCGCATAGCACAGATACGCAGTATTTT. This encodes CASSLAHSTDTQYF. The rearrangement links TRBV7-2 to TRBJ2-3; the D is unclear. Germline V gene lookup returns CDR1 SGHTA and CDR2 FQGNSA. The CDR3 spans 14 residues. The ends were cut back, 0 bases at V and 0 bases at J, with 4 bases in the middle.

On this clonotype: Relative to the germline gene, one junction end is altered; a read error may explain this. This chain joins TRBV7-6 and TRBJ2-7; the D gene is possibly TRBD1 (6 bases). The CDR3 covers 16 residues. Germline V gene lookup returns CDR1 SGHVS and CDR2 FNYEAQ. The CDR3: CASRLVLGQGSREQYF. CDR3 nucleotide sequence: TGTGCCAGCAGGTTAGTGTTAGGGCAGGGGTCTCGCGAGCAGTACTTC.

The V and J genes are TRBV7-2 and TRBJ2-5, with unresolved D. Gene TRBJ2-7 matches the end of the DNA better, so the J call may be wrong. Germline loops: CDR1 SGHTA, CDR2 FQGNSA. This CDR3 region has 14 residues. As DNA, the CDR3 is TGTGCCAGCAGCTTGTGGGTCAACTCATACGAGCAGTACTTC. It codes for CASSLWVNSYEQYF.

About this clonotype: This may be a read error, as it is one base from a much larger clone. The CDR3, as DNA: TGTGCCAGCAGCAACCGGGGGGGCGGTAAGAAGGAGCAGTACTTC. Translation: CASSNRGGGKKEQYF. V usage is TRBV27 and J usage is TRBJ2-7; 8 bases align to TRBD2. V trimming: 6 bases; J trimming: 7 bases; junction bases outside the gene matches: 14. The CDR3 spans 15 residues. CDR1 and CDR2 from the germline V gene are MNHEY and SMNVEV (reference sequence).

This clonotype showed up just once. The chain is built from TRBV20-1 and TRBJ2-1, with TRBD1 matching over 8 bases. The length of the CDR3 is 11 residues. Germline V CDR1 and CDR2: DFQATT, SNEGSKA (reference sequence). The trim removed 3 bases at V and 9 bases at J, leaving 1 base unmatched. CDR3 in amino acids: CSARTGVEQFF. In nucleotides, the CDR3 is TGCAGTGCTAGGACAGGGGTTGAGCAGTTCTTC.

This clonotype was recorded many times. This chain links TRBV20-1 with TRBJ2-7; no definite D call. Between the trimmed V and J ends, which lost 6 bases and 2 bases, there was a span of 17 bases. Germline lookup yields CDR1 DFQATT and CDR2 SNEGSKA (reference sequence). This CDR3 comprises 14 residues. The CDR3, as DNA: TGCAGTGCCGTTCCTGGTAATGTCACCTACGAGCAGTACTTC. Its translation: CSAVPGNVTYEQYF.

This CDR3 is CASSIGAGKNQPQHF. The CDR3 nucleotides are TGTGCCAGTAGTATCGGGGCAGGGAAAAATCAGCCCCAGCATTTT. The chain couples TRBV19 to TRBJ1-5; D is perhaps TRBD1 (5 bases). Trimming shortened V by 3 bases and J by 4 bases, and 13 bases separated the two germline ends. Germline V gene sequence: CDR1 LNHDA, CDR2 SQIVND (reference sequence). CDR3 length equals 15 residues. Full variable domain (missing parts from reference TRBV19 and TRBJ1-5): DGGITQSPKYLFRKEGQNVTLSCEQNLNHDAMYWYRQDPGQGLRLIYYSQIVNDFQKGDIAEGYSVSREKKESFPLTVTSAQKNPTAFYLCASSIGAGKNQPQHFGDGTRLSIL.

The sample holds many counts of this clonotype. The V and J genes are TRBV4-1 and TRBJ2-5, with D hard to call. This CDR3 comprises 14 residues. Trimming removed 0 bases from V and 5 bases from J, with 10 bases in between. The germline V gene encodes CDR1 MGHRA and CDR2 YSYEKL. For the CDR3, the DNA is TGCGCCAGCAGCCAAGAGGCCCAGCGCGAGACCCAGTACTTC. It specifies CASSQEAQRETQYF.

Remarks on this clonotype: This sequence may be a read error, since a much larger clone differs from it by one base. This chain uses TRBV28 with TRBJ2-7, with D possibly matching TRBD1 (7 bases). The CDR3 is 14 residues long. Germline V gene sequence: CDR1 MDHEN, CDR2 SYDVKM. The CDR3 DNA follows: TGTGGCAGCAGTTTTGCCAGGGGGGAGTACGAGCAGTACTTC. Translation: CGSSFARGEYEQYF.

Concerning this clonotype itself: It may be a read error: a sequence one base away is much more abundant. The V call is TRBV15, the J call TRBJ2-7; perhaps D is TRBD1 or TRBD2 (5 bases each). This CDR3 has 14 residues. Trimming took off 5 bases at V and 3 bases at J, with 14 bases between the two ends. Germline CDR1 reads LNHNV; CDR2 reads YYDKDF (reference sequence). The CDR3 coding sequence is TGTGCCACCAGCTCCGGGGCTAGAGGCTACGAGCAGTACTTC. Its translation is CATSSGARGYEQYF.

J is TRBJ1-1 and V is TRBV5-1; the D gene is possibly TRBD1 (6 bases). V dropped 2 bases and J dropped 4 bases, with 12 bases sitting between them. This CDR3 has 14 residues. The germline V gene has CDR1 SGHRS and CDR2 YFSETQ. CDR3 loop: CASSFSRGATEAFF. The CDR3 coding sequence is TGCGCCAGCAGCTTCTCGCGGGGGGCCACTGAAGCTTTCTTT.